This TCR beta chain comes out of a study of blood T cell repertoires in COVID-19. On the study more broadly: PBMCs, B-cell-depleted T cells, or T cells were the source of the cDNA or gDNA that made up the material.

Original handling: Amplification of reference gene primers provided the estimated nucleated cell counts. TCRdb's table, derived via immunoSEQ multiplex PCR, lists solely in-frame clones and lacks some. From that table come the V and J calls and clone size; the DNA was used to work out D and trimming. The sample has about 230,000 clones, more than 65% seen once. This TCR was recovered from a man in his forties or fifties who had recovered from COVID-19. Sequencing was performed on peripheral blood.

The CDR3, as DNA: TGTGCCAGCAGCTTAGAACAGCTAAACACCGGGGAGCTGTTTTTT. Residues: CASSLEQLNTGELFF. The V and J genes are TRBV11-2 and TRBJ2-2, with D unclear. Germline V gene sequence: CDR1 SGHAT, CDR2 FQNNGV. The V and J ends lost 0 bases and 2 bases respectively, with 7 bases between them. The CDR3 contains 15 residues. The complete variable domain, with remaining parts taken from reference TRBV11-2 and TRBJ2-2, reads EAGVAQSPRYKIIEKRQSVAFWCNPISGHATLYWYQQILGQGPKLLIQFQNNGVVDDSQLPKDRFSAERLKGVDSTLKIQPAKLEDSAVYLCASSLEQLNTGELFFGEGSRLTVL.